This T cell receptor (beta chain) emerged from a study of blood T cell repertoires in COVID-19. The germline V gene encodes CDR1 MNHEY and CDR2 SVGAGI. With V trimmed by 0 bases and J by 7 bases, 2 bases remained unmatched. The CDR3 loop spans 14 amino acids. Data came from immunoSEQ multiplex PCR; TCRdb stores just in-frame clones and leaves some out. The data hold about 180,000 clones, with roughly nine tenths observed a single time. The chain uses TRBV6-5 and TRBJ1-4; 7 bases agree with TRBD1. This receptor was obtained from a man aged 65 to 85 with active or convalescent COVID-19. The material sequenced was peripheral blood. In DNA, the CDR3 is TGTGCCAGCAGTTACTCCGACAGGGTTGAAAAACTGTTTTTT. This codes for CASSYSDRVEKLFF.